A single sample gave rise to the 32 T cell receptor beta chains below, sequenced in a study of blood T cell repertoires in COVID-19. Clones were read by immunoSEQ multiplex PCR, and TCRdb kept only the in-frame ones, dropping some. There are about 270,000 clones in the sample; roughly 88% occur only once, and around 10% lies in the top ten. Source material: peripheral blood. These receptors all stem from a woman between 65 and 79 years old with acute or convalescent COVID-19.

The chain couples TRBV19 to TRBJ2-4, with D perhaps TRBD2 (5 bases). Germline V gene lookup returns CDR1 LNHDA and CDR2 SQIVND (reference sequence). Trimming cost V 8 bases and J 1 base, with 12 bases left between them. CDR3 length: 14 amino acids. In nucleotides, the CDR3 is TGTGCCAGTGGAGAGGGCCGGGCCAAAAACATTCAGTACTTC. Translating it yields CASGEGRAKNIQYF.

This rearrangement joins TRBV5-1 to TRBJ2-3; no firm D call. The CDR3 sequence is 15 residues long. The germline gives CDR1 SGHRS, CDR2 YFSETQ. V shed 2 bases and J shed 4 bases, with 14 bases lying between them. Here the CDR3 reads CASSFGGAPADTQYF. For the CDR3, the DNA is TGCGCCAGCAGCTTTGGCGGAGCCCCCGCAGATACGCAGTATTTT.

The chain combines TRBV18 with TRBJ1-6; tentative D call: TRBD1 (5 bases). CDR1 and CDR2 (germline): KGHSH, LQKENI. The CDR3 has 11 amino acids. The germline V and J ends were trimmed by 4 bases and 12 bases, with 7 bases remaining between them. The CDR3 reads CASSLQGPLHF. CDR3 DNA: TGTGCCAGCTCACTTCAGGGACCCCTCCACTTT.

The chain couples TRBV14 to TRBJ2-5, with 14 bases fitting TRBD2. Germline lookup yields CDR1 SGHDN and CDR2 FVKESK. The trim removed 0 bases at V and 5 bases at J, leaving 5 bases unmatched. CDR3 length: 17 residues. The CDR3 sequence: CASSQDGTSGGWETQYF. The CDR3 coding sequence is TGTGCCAGCAGCCAAGACGGGACTAGCGGGGGCTGGGAGACCCAGTACTTC.

The CDR3 loop is CASSQESTGLAYEQYF. The CDR3 nucleotides are TGCGCCAGCAGCCAAGAATCAACGGGACTAGCCTACGAGCAGTACTTC. The V and J genes are TRBV4-1 and TRBJ2-7, with 8 bases aligning to TRBD2. Germline lookup yields CDR1 MGHRA and CDR2 YSYEKL. The junction had 6 bases not matched to a gene; V was cut back by 0 bases and J by 2 bases. The CDR3 has 16 amino acids.

The genes are TRBV5-1 and TRBJ2-5, with D possibly matching TRBD1 (6 bases). The germline CDR1 and CDR2 sequences are SGHRS and YFSETQ. The CDR3 extends over 16 amino acids. Trimming shortened V by 4 bases and J by 4 bases, and 20 bases separated the two germline ends. The CDR3 sequence: CASSRSTGRDIETQYF. The CDR3 DNA reads TGCGCCAGCAGCCGGTCGACCGGCCGGGACATAGAGACCCAGTACTTC.

This clone was found a few times. This chain links TRBV18 with TRBJ1-2; 10 bases align to TRBD1. The length of the CDR3 is 14 residues. Germline V CDR1 and CDR2: KGHSH, LQKENI. V gave up 3 bases and J gave up 8 bases; unmatched junction bases: 6. Here the CDR3 reads CASSPPGQGSGYTF. The CDR3 coding sequence is TGTGCCAGCTCACCGCCGGGACAGGGGAGCGGCTACACCTTC.

This clone was observed a single time. This chain links TRBV7-2 with TRBJ2-4; tentative D call: TRBD2 (5 bases). Trimming pared 1 base from V and 2 bases from J, leaving 21 bases between. Germline-derived CDR1 and CDR2 are SGHTA and FQGNSA. The CDR3 is 19 amino acids. CDR3 amino acids: CASSLVKDGAGPTKNIQYF. Here the CDR3 DNA reads TGTGCCAGCAGCTTAGTAAAAGATGGCGCGGGCCCCACCAAAAACATTCAGTACTTC.

The chain combines TRBV29-1 with TRBJ1-2; 7 bases line up with TRBD1. Trimming took 3 bases from V and 1 from J; bases not matched to a gene: 2. The CDR3 runs 13 residues. CDR1 is SQVTM, CDR2 ANQGSEA, per germline. CDR3 nucleotides: TGCAGCGTTGAGCGGGACAGTAACTATGGCTACACCTTC. It is translated as CSVERDSNYGYTF.

The V call is TRBV7-9, the J call TRBJ2-7; a possible D gene is TRBD1 (6 bases). The CDR3 length is 12 residues. Germline V gene sequence: CDR1 SEHNR, CDR2 FQNEAQ (reference sequence). The V end was cut by 5 bases, the J end by 7 bases, with 12 bases between. The CDR3: CASSPPDREQYF. CDR3 in DNA: TGTGCCAGCAGCCCCCCAGACAGGGAGCAGTACTTC.

V gene TRBV5-6 combines with J gene TRBJ1-1, with D possibly matching TRBD1 (5 bases). Trimming removed 5 bases from V and 3 bases from J, with 20 bases in between. The CDR3 length is 16 residues. The germline CDR1 and CDR2 sequences are SGHDT and YYEEEE. The CDR3 region has the DNA TGTGCCAGCAGTTATCGCGGGGCCCATCATTACACTGAAGCTTTCTTT. The encoded protein is CASSYRGAHHYTEAFF.

This clone came up once. This chain links TRBV5-4 with TRBJ2-3, with 9 nucleotides matching TRBD2. Germline CDR1 reads SGHNT; CDR2 reads YYREEE (reference sequence). V lost 0 bases and J lost 6; bases outside the gene matches: 5. The CDR3 contains 15 residues. Here the CDR3 reads CASSLGRGGSDTQYF. The CDR3 nucleotides are TGTGCCAGCAGCTTGGGGCGGGGGGGATCGGATACGCAGTATTTT.

This sequence joins TRBV4-2 and TRBJ1-1; D is uncertain. This CDR3 region has 15 residues. The V end was cut by 0 bases, the J end by 13 bases, with 21 bases between. Germline V gene sequence: CDR1 LGHNA, CDR2 YNFKEQ. CDR3 sequence reads: CASSQELYSGKWDFF. The CDR3 region has the DNA TGTGCCAGCAGCCAAGAACTCTACTCGGGAAAATGGGATTTCTTT.

The rearrangement links TRBV9 to TRBJ1-5; D is undetermined. Deletions cut 1 base from V and 6 bases from J, with 11 bases between. The CDR3 totals 14 residues. Germline V gene sequence: CDR1 SGDLS, CDR2 YYNGEE. The CDR3 here is CASSVTPGIQPQHF. CDR3 DNA sequence: TGTGCCAGCAGCGTAACGCCGGGGATTCAGCCCCAGCATTTT.

This clone was observed a single time. The chain couples TRBV2 to TRBJ1-2; 7 nucleotides agree with TRBD1. This CDR3 has 13 amino acids. The germline gives CDR1 SNHLY, CDR2 FYNNEI. Germline trimming cut 7 bases from V and 4 bases from J; bases unmatched to any gene: 6. CDR3 bases: TGTGCCAGCACCCGGACAGGTTTCTATGGCTACACCTTC. Amino acid sequence: CASTRTGFYGYTF.

This chain links TRBV21-1 with TRBJ2-1; the D segment call TRBD1 is taken from the table without a DNA check. TRBV21-1 is given as a pseudogene. The CDR3 loop spans 15 amino acids. The CDR3 DNA sequence: TGTGCCAGCAGCCCTAAGGGACAGGGGAGTCATGAGCAGTTCTTC. Its protein is CASSPKGQGSHEQFF.

The rearrangement uses TRBV7-9 and TRBJ1-1, with unresolved D. Trimming cost V 1 base and J 1 base, with 7 bases left between them. The length of the CDR3 is 14 residues. The germline V gene encodes CDR1 SEHNR and CDR2 FQNEAQ (reference sequence). CDR3 sequence (DNA): TGTGCCAGCAGCTTAGGGGCCCAGAACACTGAAGCTTTCTTT. This codes for CASSLGAQNTEAFF. Together with reference TRBV7-9 and TRBJ1-1, the CDR3 gives the full variable domain: DTGVSQNPRHKITKRGQNVTFRCDPISEHNRLYWYRQTLGQGPEFLTYFQNEAQLEKSRLLSDRFSAERPKGSFSTLEIQRTEQGDSAMYLCASSLGAQNTEAFFGQGTRLTVV.

J is TRBJ1-5 and V is TRBV7-3; D unresolved. CDR3 length: 14 amino acids. CDR1 is SGHTA, CDR2 FQGTGA, per germline. V lost 1 base, J lost 2 bases, and 6 bases lay in between. CDR3 sequence reads: CASSLSGGNQPQHF. The DNA for the CDR3 is TGTGCCAGCAGCTTAAGCGGGGGCAATCAGCCCCAGCATTTT.

V and J are TRBV15 and TRBJ1-6, with D possibly matching TRBD1 (5 bases). V was trimmed by 2 bases and J by 12 bases, leaving 8 bases between them. The CDR3 totals 12 residues. The germline V gene has CDR1 LNHNV and CDR2 YYDKDF (reference sequence). In DNA form, the CDR3 reads TGTGCCACCAGCAGACCCCAGGGACCCCTCCACTTT. Protein product: CATSRPQGPLHF.

The chain employs TRBV19 and TRBJ1-4; D not resolved. This CDR3 is 14 amino acids long. The ends were cut back, 1 base at V and 10 bases at J, with 13 bases in the middle. The germline V gene has CDR1 LNHDA and CDR2 SQIVND (reference sequence). The DNA for the CDR3 is TGTGCCAGTAGTATAGTAGCCAGGAGCGGAAAACTGTTTTTT. It yields the protein CASSIVARSGKLFF.

The chain has TRBV2 and TRBJ2-1, with a tentative D call TRBD2 (6 bases). Per the germline V gene, CDR1 is SNHLY and CDR2 is FYNNEI. This CDR3 spans 15 amino acids. V was clipped by 8 bases and J by 0 bases, with 14 bases between them. CDR3 amino acids: CASGGDLSSYNEQFF. CDR3 coding DNA: TGTGCCAGCGGTGGGGACTTGAGCTCCTACAATGAGCAGTTCTTC.

This rearrangement joins TRBV30 to TRBJ2-5, with D possibly being TRBD2 (7 bases). The germline V and J ends were trimmed by 3 bases and 5 bases, with 13 bases remaining between them. Germline-derived CDR1 and CDR2 are GTSNPN and SVGIG (reference sequence). CDR3 length equals 13 residues. The CDR3 region is CAWRRGGWETQYF. The CDR3 DNA sequence: TGTGCCTGGAGGAGGGGGGGCTGGGAGACCCAGTACTTC.

The gene calls are TRBV3-1 (or the pseudogene TRBV3-2) and TRBJ2-7; the D is unclear. The CDR3 length is 11 residues. Germline V gene lookup returns CDR1 LGHDT and CDR2 YNNKEL (reference sequence). The V and J ends lost 4 bases and 3 bases respectively, with 4 bases between them. CDR3 bases: TGTGCCAGCAGCCCCCGCTACGAGCAGTACTTC. This translates into CASSPRYEQYF.

The rearrangement joins TRBV6-6 to TRBJ2-3; TRBD2 agrees at 12 bases. Trimming at V came to 4 bases and at J to 4 bases, leaving 6 bases not matched to a gene. The CDR3 is made up of 16 amino acids. Germline loops: CDR1 MNHNY, CDR2 SVGAGI (reference sequence). The CDR3 loop is CASSLGPSGGADTQYF. Written as DNA, the CDR3 is TGTGCCAGCAGTTTAGGGCCTAGCGGGGGGGCAGATACGCAGTATTTT.

The rearrangement joins TRBV5-1 to TRBJ2-5; 8 positions agree with TRBD2. Germline V gene data show CDR1 as SGHRS and CDR2 as YFSETQ. The CDR3 has 14 residues. The J segment lost 4 bases and the V segment lost 4 bases, leaving 6 bases of the junction unmatched. The DNA of the CDR3 is TGCGCCAGCAGCCCCAGAGCGGGGGCAGAGACCCAGTACTTC. It encodes CASSPRAGAETQYF.

This chain joins TRBV4-1 and TRBJ1-4, with D possibly matching TRBD1 (6 bases). V gave up 3 bases and J gave up 5 bases, with 16 bases separating them. Germline V CDR1 and CDR2: MGHRA, YSYEKL. CDR3 length equals 16 residues. CDR3 nucleotide sequence: TGCGCCAGCAGCCAGAACTTACAGGGTTCAAATGAAAAACTGTTTTTT. It encodes CASSQNLQGSNEKLFF.

V gene TRBV12-3 or TRBV12-4 combines with J gene TRBJ1-1, with D possibly being TRBD1 (5 bases). This CDR3 spans 13 amino acids. Trimming left V 7 bases short and J 6 bases short, with 15 bases between. The CDR3 sequence: CASTRYQGAEAFF. In nucleotides, the CDR3 is TGTGCCAGCACCCGATATCAGGGCGCTGAAGCTTTCTTT.

The rearrangement joins TRBV21-1 to TRBJ2-7; the D segment call TRBD2 is taken from the table without a DNA check. TRBV21-1 is given as a pseudogene. The CDR3 has 18 amino acids. DNA of the CDR3: TGTGCCAGCAGCAACTATCATAGCGGGGCGCCCCCCTCCTACGAGCAGTACTTC. Amino acids: CASSNYHSGAPPSYEQYF.

The V call is TRBV9, the J call TRBJ2-7; D gene unclear. CDR1 is SGDLS, CDR2 YYNGEE, per germline. The V end was cut by 2 bases, the J end by 5 bases, with 17 bases between. This CDR3 contains 15 residues. The CDR3 bases are TGTGCCAGCAGCGTCACGACATCGCCGGCGAACGAGCAGTACTTC. It codes for CASSVTTSPANEQYF.

CDR3 in amino acids: CASSRRGQPQHF. CDR3 nucleotide sequence: TGTGCCAGCAGCCGACGGGGGCAGCCCCAGCATTTT. The rearrangement joins TRBV6-5 to TRBJ1-5, with a possible D match to TRBD1 (5 bases). Germline CDR1 and CDR2: MNHEY and SVGAGI. The V and J ends lost 6 bases and 7 bases respectively, with 10 bases between them. This CDR3 has 12 amino acids.

The chain joins TRBV2 to TRBJ2-1; 9 positions match TRBD2. V lost 6 bases, J lost 8 bases, and 11 bases stayed unmatched. Per germline, CDR1 SNHLY and CDR2 FYNNEI. This CDR3 contains 15 residues. The CDR3 spells CASRALAGSRDEQFF. CDR3 in DNA: TGTGCCAGCAGAGCGCTAGCGGGGTCCCGGGATGAGCAGTTCTTC.

The chain employs TRBV5-6 and TRBJ1-1; 9 bases are a match to TRBD1. Per germline, CDR1 SGHDT and CDR2 YYEEEE. V shed 0 bases, J shed 11 bases, and the junction held 2 bases outside the gene matches. The CDR3 loop spans 12 amino acids. The CDR3, as DNA: TGTGCCAGCAGCTTGGGAGGACAGGGGGCTTTCTTT. It specifies CASSLGGQGAFF.